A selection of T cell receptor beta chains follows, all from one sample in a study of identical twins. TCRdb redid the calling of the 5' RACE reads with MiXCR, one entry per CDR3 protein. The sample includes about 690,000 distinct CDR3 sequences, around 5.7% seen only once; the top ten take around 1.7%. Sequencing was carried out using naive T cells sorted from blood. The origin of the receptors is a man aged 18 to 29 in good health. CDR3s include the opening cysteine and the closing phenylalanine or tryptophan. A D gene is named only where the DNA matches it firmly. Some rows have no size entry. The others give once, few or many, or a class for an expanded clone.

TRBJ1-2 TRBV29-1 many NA TGCAGCGTTGACGAGGGTTACTATGGCTACACCTTC CSVDEGYYGYTF
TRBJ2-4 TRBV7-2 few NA TGTGCCAGCAGCCCTGTCTTGGCCCTAGCCAAAAACATTCAGTACTTC CASSPVLALAKNIQYF
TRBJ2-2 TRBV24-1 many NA TGTGCCACCGCCCAGACTACCAACACCGGGGAGCTGTTTTTT CATAQTTNTGELFF
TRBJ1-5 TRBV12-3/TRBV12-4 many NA TGTGCCAGCAGTCCGCCCCGGGGCTATCAGCCCCAGCATTTT CASSPPRGYQPQHF
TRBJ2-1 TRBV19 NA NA TGTGCCAGTAGTATAGATAAGCTTCACTCCTACAATGAGCAGTTCTTC CASSIDKLHSYNEQFF
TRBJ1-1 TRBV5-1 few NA TGCGCCAGCAGCTTATCGCAAGGAGGGGTCACTGAAGCTTTCTTT CASSLSQGGVTEAFF
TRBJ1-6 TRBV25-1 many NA TGTGCCAGCAGTGTAGGCGGGCAGAACAATTCACCCCTCCACTTT CASSVGGQNNSPLHF
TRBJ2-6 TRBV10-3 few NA TGTGCCATCAGAGGCTCCGGGACCTCTGGGGCCAACGTCCTGACTTTC CAIRGSGTSGANVLTF
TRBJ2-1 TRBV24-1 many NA TGTGCCACCAGTGATTTGGGCGGGAATCGAGCCCTTAGTGAGCAGTTCTTC CATSDLGGNRALSEQFF
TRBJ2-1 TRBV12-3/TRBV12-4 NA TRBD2 TGTGCCACCCTCACTAGCGGGGGCGACCCCCAGTTCTTC CATLTSGGDPQFF
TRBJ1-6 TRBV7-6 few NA TGTGCCAGCAGCCCCAAGACGGCCGGGGGTTCACCCCTCCACTTT CASSPKTAGGSPLHF
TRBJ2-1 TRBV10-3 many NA TGTGCCAGCCGGGACACAGATCTAAATGAGCAGTTCTTC CASRDTDLNEQFF
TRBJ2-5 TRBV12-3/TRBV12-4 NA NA TGTGCCAGCAGTCAGACAGGTCCCATGGAGACCCAGTACTTC CASSQTGPMETQYF
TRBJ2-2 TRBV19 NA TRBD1 TGTGCCACCCGGATGACAGGGAGCACCGGGGAGCTGTTTTTT CATRMTGSTGELFF
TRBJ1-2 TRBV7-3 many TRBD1 TGTGCCAGCAGCACCACAGGGGAGGGCTATGGCTACACCTTC CASSTTGEGYGYTF
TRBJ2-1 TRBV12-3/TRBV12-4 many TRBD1 TGTGCCAGCAGTTCCACGGACAGGCTCCCGTACAATGAGCAGTTCTTC CASSSTDRLPYNEQFF
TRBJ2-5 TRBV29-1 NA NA TGCAGCGTTGGGGGGCTCTTCCAAGAGACCCAGTACTTC CSVGGLFQETQYF
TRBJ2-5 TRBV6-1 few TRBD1 TGTGCCAAACAACAGGGGCCGCAAGAGACCCAGTACTTC CAKQQGPQETQYF
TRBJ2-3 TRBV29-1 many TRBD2 TGCAGCGTTACTGGGGGGGGCACAGATACGCAGTATTTT CSVTGGGTDTQYF
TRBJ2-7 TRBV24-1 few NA TGTGCCACCAGTGATCGGGGTCCACCCTACGAGCAGTACTTC CATSDRGPPYEQYF
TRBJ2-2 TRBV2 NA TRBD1 TGTGCCAGCAGCGCGGACAGGGGGCCCACCGGGGAGCTGTTTTTT CASSADRGPTGELFF
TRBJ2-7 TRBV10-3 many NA TGTGCCATCAGTGGGACAGAATACGAGCAGTACTTC CAISGTEYEQYF
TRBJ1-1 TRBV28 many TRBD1 TGTGCCAGCAGGCCAGGGGGGACTGAAGCTTTCTTT CASRPGGTEAFF
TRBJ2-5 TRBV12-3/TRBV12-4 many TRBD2 TGTGCCATACGACTAGCGGGAAAAGAGACCCAGTACTTC CAIRLAGKETQYF
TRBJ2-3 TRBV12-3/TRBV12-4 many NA TGTGCCAGCAGTTTTCGGCCGGTAGGGGATACGCAGTATTTT CASSFRPVGDTQYF
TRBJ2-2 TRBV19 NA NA TGTGCCAGTAGAATCCCGGAGAGTGCGTTCGGCACCGGGGAGCTGTTTTTT CASRIPESAFGTGELFF
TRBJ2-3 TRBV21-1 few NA TGTGCCAGCCGAGACGAGCTTAGAGATACGCAGTATTTT CASRDELRDTQYF
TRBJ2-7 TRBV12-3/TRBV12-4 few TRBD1 TGTGCCAGCAGCAGGGGGCGCATGGACGAGCAGTACTTC CASSRGRMDEQYF
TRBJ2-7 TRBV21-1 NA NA TGTGCCAGCAGCGGGACAGGGAGTAACTACGAGCAGTACTTC CASSGTGSNYEQYF
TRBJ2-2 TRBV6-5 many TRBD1 TGTGCCAGCACCGGGACAGCCGGGGAGCTGTTTTTT CASTGTAGELFF
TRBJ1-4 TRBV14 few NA TGTGCCAGTAATGAAAAACTGTTTTTT CASNEKLFF
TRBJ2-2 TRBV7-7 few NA TGTGCCAGCAGCTTAGGGGAGCGCCGGGGGGAGCTGTTTTTT CASSLGERRGELFF
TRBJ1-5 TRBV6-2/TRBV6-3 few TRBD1 TGTGCCAGCAGAGCCGGGACAGGGTCATATAGCAATCAGCCCCAGCATTTT CASRAGTGSYSNQPQHF
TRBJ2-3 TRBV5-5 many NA TGTGCCAGCAGCTTGTCGGGGTTCATGGCGCAGGGTACGCAGTATTTT CASSLSGFMAQGTQYF
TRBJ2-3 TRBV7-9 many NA TGTGCCAGCAGCCCGGACGGATCTTTCACAGATACGCAGTATTTT CASSPDGSFTDTQYF
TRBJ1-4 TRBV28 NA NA TGTGCCAGCAGTTCCCACTATGTGGGGAATGAAAAACTGTTTTTT CASSSHYVGNEKLFF
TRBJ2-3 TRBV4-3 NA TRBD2 TGCGCCAGCAGCCGCCAGGGACTAGCGGCCACAGATACGCAGTATTTT CASSRQGLAATDTQYF
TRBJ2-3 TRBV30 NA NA TGTGCCTGGGCCGCGGGCACAGATACGCAGTATTTT CAWAAGTDTQYF
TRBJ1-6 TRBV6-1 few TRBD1 TGTGCCAGCACTCCAAGACAGGGGGCAGGCTCACCCCTCCACTTT CASTPRQGAGSPLHF
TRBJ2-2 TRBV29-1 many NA TGCAGCGCCCTTCGCGGGGAGCTGTTTTTT CSALRGELFF
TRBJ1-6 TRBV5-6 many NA TGTGCCAGCAGCTCGACAAGGTTGAATTCACCCCTCCACTTT CASSSTRLNSPLHF
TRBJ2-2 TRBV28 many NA TGTGCCAGCAGTTCCACGACAACCGGGGAGCTGTTTTTT CASSSTTTGELFF
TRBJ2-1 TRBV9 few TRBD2 TGTGCCAGCAGCGTAGCTGGGACTAGCGGGACCCCCATGGATGAGCAGTTCTTC CASSVAGTSGTPMDEQFF
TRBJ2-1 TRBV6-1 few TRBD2 TGTGCCAGCAGACGACTAGCGGGAGAGGGTAATGAGCAGTTCTTC CASRRLAGEGNEQFF
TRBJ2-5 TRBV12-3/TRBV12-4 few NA TGTGCCAGCAGTCACCCCGGCGCGGAGACCCAGTACTTC CASSHPGAETQYF
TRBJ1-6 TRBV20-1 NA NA TGCAGTGCTAGACGTGACCTGGGGCCACACCATAATTCACCCCTCCACTTT CSARRDLGPHHNSPLHF
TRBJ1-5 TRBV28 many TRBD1 TGTGCCAGCAGTTTCGGACAGGGGAACAATCAGCCCCAGCATTTT CASSFGQGNNQPQHF
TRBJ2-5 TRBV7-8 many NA TGTGCCAGCAGCTTTTGGATACAAGAGACCCAGTACTTC CASSFWIQETQYF
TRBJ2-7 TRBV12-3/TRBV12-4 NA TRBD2 TGTGCCAGCAAAGGACTAGCCGGCGAGCAGTACTTC CASKGLAGEQYF
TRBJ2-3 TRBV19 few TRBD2 TGTGCCAGTAGTATCCCAAGGTCAAGCGGGAGGTCATCCGATACGCAGTATTTT CASSIPRSSGRSSDTQYF
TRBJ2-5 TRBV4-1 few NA TGCGCCAGCAGCCAAGAGGGGGGTATGGGGGAGACCCAGTACTTC CASSQEGGMGETQYF
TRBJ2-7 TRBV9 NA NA TGTGCCGATTCCGGGGTTCGATACGAGCAGTACTTC CADSGVRYEQYF
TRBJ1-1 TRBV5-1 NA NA TGCGCCAGCAGCTTGGCCGGGAGGCACACTGAAGCTTTCTTT CASSLAGRHTEAFF
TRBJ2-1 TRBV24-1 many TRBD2 TGTGCCACCAGTGAATCGGTGGGAGGGCCGGGTGAGCAGTTCTTC CATSESVGGPGEQFF
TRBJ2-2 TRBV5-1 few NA TGCGCCAGCGTCCTGGGGGATGGGACCGGGGAGCTGTTTTTT CASVLGDGTGELFF